This section outlines one T cell receptor (beta chain) sequence together with its context. Antigen specificity is unknown. The data stem from a study of T-cell memory formation after mild COVID-19. Study findings and constraints: Within pre-infection memory, some responding clones were found, suggesting cross-reactive memory joined. Nothing confirmed that second-wave clones peaking on day 37 were specific for SARS-CoV-2. CM and EM subsets held most contracting CD4+ clones; EMRA held CD8+ ones.

Employing constant-segment primers, 5'RACE generated TCR alpha and TCR beta cDNA libraries bearing sample barcodes and UMIs. TCRdb called the 5' RACE reads again in MiXCR, with one record for every CDR3 protein. The sample includes roughly 260,000 distinct CDR3 sequences, approximately 16% seen only once; the top ten take around 3.4%. CDR1 is SNHLY, CDR2 FYNNEI, per germline. The CDR3 has 12 residues. Trimming left V 2 bases short and J 7 bases short, with 9 bases between. The source material was PBMCs or a T cell subset sorted from them (not recorded which). V and J are TRBV2 and TRBJ2-7, with D unclear. This TCR came from a man aged 18 to 30 who had mild COVID-19 (a few samples of this study predate the infection). Cell type and time point are not known. CDR3 sequence reads: CASSERAPEQYV. DNA for the CDR3: TGTGCCAGCAGTGAAAGGGCGCCTGAGCAGTACGTC.